Below are 25 T cell receptor beta chains sequenced from a single sample in a study of blood T cell repertoires in COVID-19. Here immunoSEQ multiplex PCR was the method, and the copy in TCRdb shows in-frame clones only, minus some. The repertoire includes around 160,000 clones, 85% to 90% of them detected once, and more than 1% sits in the top ten. The sequenced sample was PBMCs or T cells enriched from blood (not recorded which). The receptors were sampled from a woman aged 25 to 39 with acute COVID-19.

J is TRBJ1-2 and V is TRBV5-1; 7 bases are shared with TRBD1. This CDR3 region has 16 residues. With 4 bases clipped from V and 7 bases from J, the junction kept 16 bases outside the gene matches. Germline V CDR1 and CDR2: SGHRS, YFSETQ. The CDR3 sequence is CASSPAPGQAQSGYTF. The CDR3 DNA reads as TGCGCCAGCAGCCCAGCACCCGGACAGGCCCAATCTGGCTACACCTTC.

V usage is TRBV11-2 and J usage is TRBJ2-3; a possible D gene is TRBD2 (6 bases). Trimming removed 6 bases from V and 2 bases from J, with 15 bases in between. Per germline, CDR1 SGHAT and CDR2 FQNNGV. The CDR3 is 15 amino acids. In DNA, the CDR3 is TGTGCCAGCAGTCCTCTCGGAGGGGACACAGATACGCAGTATTTT. Translation: CASSPLGGDTDTQYF.

The chain links TRBV9 to TRBJ2-4; 7 positions agree with TRBD2. The germline V gene encodes CDR1 SGDLS and CDR2 YYNGEE. The V gene end was trimmed by 0 bases and the J gene end by 7 bases; junction bases not matched to a gene: 7. This CDR3 region has 15 residues. The CDR3: CASSVGSGRENIQYF. CDR3 nucleotide sequence: TGTGCCAGCAGCGTAGGATCAGGGAGGGAGAACATTCAGTACTTC. The full variable domain, completed using reference TRBV9 and TRBJ2-4, is DSGVTQTPKHLITATGQRVTLRCSPRSGDLSVYWYQQSLDQGLQFLIQYYNGEERAKGNILERFSAQQFPDLHSELNLSSLELGDSALYFCASSVGSGRENIQYFGAGTRLSVL.

The chain's CDR3 is CASSPRLAVPYNEQFF. The CDR3 DNA sequence: TGTGCCAGCAGTCCCAGACTAGCGGTTCCCTACAATGAGCAGTTCTTC. The chain couples TRBV28 to TRBJ2-1; the match to TRBD2 covers 9 bases. Per the germline V gene, CDR1 is MDHEN and CDR2 is SYDVKM. CDR3 length: 16 amino acids. V shed 5 bases and J 2 bases; nucleotides not matched to a gene: 7.

This clone was counted only a few times. The J gene is TRBJ2-1, the V gene TRBV6-5; 8 bases map to TRBD2. Germline V gives CDR1 MNHEY, CDR2 SVGAGI. J lost 6 bases, V lost 1 base, and 8 bases had no gene match. The CDR3 is 16 amino acids. The CDR3 sequence: CASSYFPSGSRNEQFF. The CDR3 nucleotides read TGTGCCAGCAGTTACTTTCCCAGCGGGAGTCGCAATGAGCAGTTCTTC.

There are a few counts of this clone. The chain joins TRBV6-1 to TRBJ2-1; 7 bases match TRBD1. The J segment lost 8 bases and the V segment lost 5 bases, leaving 15 bases of the junction unmatched. Germline lookup yields CDR1 MNHNS and CDR2 SASEGT. The CDR3 length is 16 residues. This CDR3 is CASSQGPRTGGDEQFF. DNA of the CDR3: TGTGCCAGCAGTCAAGGGCCTAGGACAGGCGGAGATGAGCAGTTCTTC.

This rearrangement joins TRBV4-2 to TRBJ2-7; the D is unclear. This CDR3 comprises 17 residues. Germline values: CDR1 LGHNA, CDR2 YNFKEQ. V was clipped by 0 bases and J by 2 bases, with 17 bases between them. The CDR3 coding sequence is TGTGCCAGCAGCCAAGAGGGTTCCCAGGTGGCAACCTACGAGCAGTACTTC. Protein sequence: CASSQEGSQVATYEQYF.

The rearrangement links TRBV9 to TRBJ1-4; maybe TRBD1 (5 bases). V lost 2 bases and J 8 bases, leaving 16 bases between the germline ends. CDR1 and CDR2 (germline): SGDLS, YYNGEE. The length of the CDR3 is 15 residues. The CDR3 DNA reads TGTGCCAGCAGCGTGGGTCCGGACCAGGGAGAAAAACTGTTTTTT. It encodes CASSVGPDQGEKLFF.

The chain has TRBV29-1 and TRBJ1-4; 10 nucleotides match TRBD1. V lost 5 bases to trimming and J lost 7 bases; unmatched junction nucleotides: 7. The germline V gene has CDR1 SQVTM and CDR2 ANQGSEA. The CDR3 contains 14 residues. Here the CDR3 reads CSVIGQGGGEKLFF. The CDR3 DNA reads TGCAGCGTTATCGGACAGGGGGGGGGTGAAAAACTGTTTTTT. The full variable domain, in which reference TRBV29-1 and TRBJ1-4 provide the parts outside the CDR3, is SAVISQKPSRDICQRGTSLTIQCQVDSQVTMMFWYRQQPGQSLTLIATANQGSEATYESGFVIDKFPISRPNLTFSTLTVSNMSPEDSSIYLCSVIGQGGGEKLFFGSGTQLSVL.

The gene calls are TRBV5-1 and TRBJ2-7, with 8 bases that match TRBD2. The CDR3 is 15 residues long. V was clipped by 0 bases and J by 4 bases; unmatched bases: 6. Looked up from germline, CDR1 is SGHRS and CDR2 is YFSETQ. The CDR3 DNA reads TGCGCCAGCAGCTTGGCGCCGGGAGGGCAATACGAGCAGTACTTC. Translated: CASSLAPGGQYEQYF. The full variable domain, with the rest looked up from reference TRBV5-1 and TRBJ2-7, is KAGVTQTPRYLIKTRGQQVTLSCSPISGHRSVSWYQQTPGQGLQFLFEYFSETQRNKGNFPGRFSGRQFSNSRSEMNVSTLELGDSALYLCASSLAPGGQYEQYFGPGTRLTVT.

This chain uses TRBV6-2 or TRBV6-3 with TRBJ2-3; 9 bases align to TRBD2. Germline CDR1 MNHEY, CDR2 SVGEGT. The CDR3 sequence is 14 residues long. V trimming: 6 bases; J trimming: 2 bases; junction bases outside the gene matches: 3. CDR3 region: CASSGGRATDTQYF. The CDR3, as DNA: TGTGCCAGCAGCGGCGGGAGGGCCACAGATACGCAGTATTTT.

This clone was counted only a few times. This chain uses TRBV15 with TRBJ1-6; 11 bases are a match to TRBD1. Germline CDR1 is LNHNV and CDR2 is YYDKDF (reference sequence). The V and J ends lost 2 bases and 8 bases, in that order; junction bases with no gene match: 5. The CDR3 extends over 16 amino acids. CDR3 nucleotides: TGTGCCACCAGCAGAATGCCGGGACAGGGGGATTCACCCCTCCACTTT. Translated, it gives CATSRMPGQGDSPLHF.

This clone was counted once. The gene calls are TRBV28 and TRBJ1-5, with D possibly TRBD1 on 5 matching bases. The V and J ends lost 5 bases and 4 bases respectively, with 15 bases between them. Germline V CDR1 and CDR2: MDHEN, SYDVKM. The CDR3 is 15 residues long. The CDR3 DNA reads TGTGCCAGCAGTCCCGCCACGCCAGGGAATCAGCCCCAGCATTTT. Its translation is CASSPATPGNQPQHF.

The V and J genes are TRBV7-2 and TRBJ2-1; perhaps TRBD1 as D (5 bases). The CDR3 spans 13 residues. Germline V gene sequence: CDR1 SGHTA, CDR2 FQGNSA. Trimming removed 5 bases at V and 3 bases at J, with 8 bases between. The CDR3 sequence: CASSGHVYNEQFF. The CDR3, as DNA: TGTGCCAGCAGCGGACACGTCTACAATGAGCAGTTCTTC.

The chain has TRBV28 and TRBJ1-3; 8 nucleotides agree with TRBD1. The J segment lost 0 bases and the V segment lost 4 bases, leaving 8 bases of the junction unmatched. There are 17 residues in the CDR3. The germline V gene has CDR1 MDHEN and CDR2 SYDVKM. The CDR3 DNA sequence: TGTGCCAGCAGTTCAGCATCCGGGACAGGCTCTGGAAACACCATATATTTT. This encodes CASSSASGTGSGNTIYF.

The rearrangement joins TRBV30 to TRBJ1-2; 7 bases agree with TRBD1. This CDR3 region has 13 residues. Germline CDR1 GTSNPN, CDR2 SVGIG (reference sequence). The J segment lost 8 bases and the V segment lost 4 bases, leaving 10 bases of the junction unmatched. The DNA for the CDR3 is TGTGCCTGGAAAAACCCACAGGGGAACGGCTACACCTTC. Translated: CAWKNPQGNGYTF.

In DNA, the CDR3 is TGTGTCGCCCGGGGGAGTTCCCACAATGAGCAGTTCTTC. Protein product: CVARGSSHNEQFF. The chain combines TRBV2 with TRBJ2-1; TRBD2 might be the D (6 bases). The CDR3 runs 13 residues. Per germline, CDR1 SNHLY and CDR2 FYNNEI.

V usage is TRBV2 and J usage is TRBJ2-3, with D tentatively TRBD1 (5 bases). The V end lost 6 bases, the J end lost 0 bases, and 13 bases lay between the germline ends. The CDR3 is 15 residues long. Germline V lookup: CDR1 SNHLY, CDR2 FYNNEI. In DNA, the CDR3 is TGTGCCAGCAGCTGGCCGACAGTTAGCACAGATACGCAGTATTTT. The encoded protein is CASSWPTVSTDTQYF.

A remark on this clone: Other DNA sequences of this sample code for an identical CDR3. The chain has TRBV7-2 and TRBJ1-4; unclear D gene. This CDR3 is built from 13 residues. V lost 3 bases to trimming and J lost 3 bases, with 5 bases between them. Germline CDR1 reads SGHTA; CDR2 reads FQGNSA. CDR3 amino acids: CASSFSANEKLFF. DNA of the CDR3: TGTGCCAGCAGCTTCTCCGCTAATGAAAAACTGTTTTTT. Together with reference TRBV7-2 and TRBJ1-4, the CDR3 gives the full variable domain: GAGVSQSPSNKVTEKGKDVELRCDPISGHTALYWYRQSLGQGLEFLIYFQGNSAPDKSGLPSDRFSAERTGGSVSTLTIQRTQQEDSAVYLCASSFSANEKLFFGSGTQLSVL.

J is TRBJ1-2 and V is TRBV28, with D tentatively TRBD1 (5 bases). V lost 3 bases to trimming and J lost 4 bases, with 9 bases between them. The CDR3 runs to 13 residues. Germline CDR1 MDHEN, CDR2 SYDVKM. The DNA of the CDR3 is TGTGCCAGCAGTTTGGGTCAGGGCTATGGCTACACCTTC. Translation: CASSLGQGYGYTF.

The V and J genes are TRBV27 and TRBJ1-6; perhaps TRBD1 as D (6 bases). The CDR3 length is 18 residues. V was trimmed by 0 bases and J by 6 bases, leaving 18 bases between them. Germline CDR1 MNHEY, CDR2 SMNVEV (reference sequence). The CDR3 nucleotides are TGTGCCAGCAGTTTATCGAGGGGGGGGACGGGATTTAATTCACCCCTCCACTTT. It specifies CASSLSRGGTGFNSPLHF.

The chain has TRBV6-2 or TRBV6-3 and TRBJ2-1; 7 bases map to TRBD2. The CDR3 runs 11 residues. V lost 6 bases and J lost 13; bases outside the gene matches: 6. CDR1 is MNHEY and CDR2 is SVGEGT in the germline V gene. CDR3 loop: CASSPPGLQFF. CDR3 in DNA: TGTGCCAGCAGCCCACCGGGACTACAGTTCTTC.

This clone was found once. The chain is built from TRBV6-6 and TRBJ1-2; TRBD1 matches 7 bases. Per the germline V gene, CDR1 is MNHNY and CDR2 is SVGAGI (reference sequence). V shed 7 bases and J 4 bases; nucleotides not matched to a gene: 9. The CDR3 covers 14 residues. The DNA of the CDR3 is TGTGCCAGCACCCTGGCAGGGGGATCCTATGGCTACACCTTC. Its protein is CASTLAGGSYGYTF.

This clone was counted a single time. For the CDR3, the DNA is TGCAGCGTTGAATTTGGGCAGGGGGAAGCTTTCTTT. Its translation is CSVEFGQGEAFF. V usage is TRBV29-1 and J usage is TRBJ1-1; possible D gene TRBD1, 6 bases. CDR3 length: 12 amino acids. V dropped 2 bases and J dropped 8 bases, with 12 bases sitting between them. Germline V gene sequence: CDR1 SQVTM, CDR2 ANQGSEA.

This chain links TRBV7-3 with TRBJ1-1, with TRBD1 matching 7 bases. The CDR3 spans 14 residues. Germline V gene sequence: CDR1 SGHTA, CDR2 FQGTGA. V lost 1 base and J lost 4; bases outside the gene matches: 3. This CDR3 is CASSLKPGGTEAFF. The CDR3 DNA reads as TGTGCCAGCAGCTTAAAACCAGGGGGCACTGAAGCTTTCTTT.